This TCR beta chain was retrieved from a study of T-cell memory formation after mild COVID-19. This clonotype showed up just a few times. Each CDR3 protein gets one entry after TCRdb re-called the 5' RACE reads with MiXCR. The profile shows 400,000 or so distinct CDR3 sequences, 15% to 25% of them singletons. After removal of 4 bases from V and 6 bases from J, the junction contained 7 bases not matched to a gene. Germline assignment: CDR1 KGHDR and CDR2 SFDVKD. This CDR3 has 16 residues. The receptor was derived from an adult woman who had mild COVID-19 (a few samples of this study predate the infection). Cell type and time point are not known. The sequencing input was PBMCs or a T cell subset sorted from them (not recorded which). The chain links TRBV24-1 to TRBJ2-1; 11 positions match TRBD2. The CDR3 DNA sequence: TGTGCCACCAGTGAGCTAGCGGGAGGATCGTCCAATGAGCAGTTCTTC. This translates into CATSELAGGSSNEQFF.